A selection of T cell receptor beta chains follows, all from one sample in a study of shared clonotypes between healthy human individuals. Assay used: immunoSEQ multiplex PCR; TCRdb lists only in-frame clones, some missing. The table lists over 2 million clones, about 95% of them singletons. Sequences were obtained from naive CD8+ T cells sorted from blood. These receptors originate from a young man in good health. Both conserved end residues are part of each CDR3. A D gene is named only where the DNA matches it firmly. Where a row states a size, it is once, few, many or the class of an expanded clone; other rows omit it.

d_call j_call clone_size v_call cdr3_aa cdr3_nt
. TRBJ2-7 . TRBV9 CASSEGGGGLGYEQYF TGTGCCAGCAGCGAGGGAGGCGGAGGGTTAGGCTACGAGCAGTACTTC
TRBD1 TRBJ2-2 . TRBV7-8 CASTGEQGAFTGELFF TGTGCCAGCACAGGGGAACAGGGGGCATTCACCGGGGAGCTGTTTTTT
TRBD2 TRBJ2-5 . TRBV4-1 CASSLSGTSGVETQYF TGCGCCAGCAGCCTTTCGGGGACTAGCGGCGTGGAGACCCAGTACTTC
TRBD1 TRBJ1-4 . TRBV5-4 CASSFAGGINEKLFF TGTGCCAGCAGTTTCGCAGGGGGGATTAATGAAAAACTGTTTTTT
TRBD1 TRBJ2-3 . TRBV10-2 CASSDYGQGQYF TGCGCCAGCAGTGATTACGGACAGGGCCAGTATTTT
. TRBJ1-2 few TRBV5-1 CASSLGSRGYTF TGCGCCAGCAGCTTGGGGTCCCGCGGCTACACCTTC
TRBD1 TRBJ2-3 . TRBV2 CASGGQGRSDTQYF TGTGCCAGCGGAGGACAGGGGAGATCAGATACGCAGTATTTT
TRBD2 TRBJ2-2 . TRBV5-1 CASSSTWTSGRSNTGELFF TGCGCCAGCAGCTCAACCTGGACTAGCGGGCGATCGAACACCGGGGAGCTGTTTTTT
. TRBJ2-5 . TRBV25-1 CASSPSGVQETQYF TGTGCCAGCAGTCCGTCGGGGGTCCAAGAGACCCAGTACTTC
. TRBJ2-2 . TRBV4-1 CASSPLPDSANTGELFF TGCGCCAGCAGCCCACTCCCGGACAGCGCGAACACCGGGGAGCTGTTTTTT
. TRBJ2-7 once TRBV11-2 CASSLVNEQYF TGTGCCAGCAGCTTAGTAAACGAGCAGTACTTC
TRBD1 TRBJ1-2 . TRBV4-2 CASSQDDRGTYGYTF TGTGCCAGCAGCCAAGATGACAGGGGGACTTATGGCTACACCTTC
. TRBJ2-2 . TRBV18 CASSSDRPVKSNTGELFF TGTGCCAGCTCATCAGACCGGCCTGTTAAGTCAAACACCGGGGAGCTGTTTTTT
TRBD1 TRBJ1-1 . TRBV5-1 CASHRHRGVNTEAFF TGCGCCAGCCACAGGCACAGGGGGGTTAACACTGAAGCTTTCTTT
. TRBJ2-3 . TRBV5-6 CASSSRADMSTDTQYF TGTGCCAGCAGCTCGAGGGCAGACATGAGCACAGATACGCAGTATTTT
. TRBJ2-7 . TRBV16 CASSQTLYTDRFYEQYF TGTGCCAGCAGCCAAACCCTCTATACGGATAGGTTCTACGAGCAGTACTTC
. TRBJ2-3 . TRBV5-5 CASSPTFLTDTQYF TGTGCCAGCAGCCCGACTTTCCTCACAGATACGCAGTATTTT
. TRBJ2-7 . TRBV7-3 CAGAGTPGDEQYF TGTGCCGGAGCCGGGACCCCGGGCGACGAGCAGTACTTC
. TRBJ1-1 . TRBV6-6 CASRPRGLDTEAFF TGTGCCAGCAGACCCCGGGGACTGGACACTGAAGCTTTCTTT
TRBD2 TRBJ2-3 . TRBV4-3 CASSQDGGGDTQYF TGCGCCAGCAGCCAAGATGGCGGGGGAGATACGCAGTATTTT
. TRBJ2-5 . TRBV6-5 CASSYPGPQETQYF TGTGCCAGCAGTTACCCTGGTCCACAAGAGACCCAGTACTTC
. TRBJ1-1 . TRBV6-5 CASSYGLMGNTEAFF TGTGCCAGCAGTTACGGACTAATGGGGAACACTGAAGCTTTCTTT
. TRBJ2-2 . TRBV6-1 CASNAGANTGELFF TGTGCCAGCAACGCAGGGGCGAACACCGGGGAGCTGTTTTTT
. TRBJ2-7 . TRBV7-9 CASTQTEGYEQYF TGTGCCAGCACCCAGACAGAAGGCTACGAGCAGTACTTC
. TRBJ2-3 once TRBV6-5 CASSYYGEDTQYF TGTGCCAGCAGTTATTATGGGGAAGATACGCAGTATTTT
. TRBJ1-2 . TRBV30 CAWSGLGFANYGYTF TGTGCCTGGAGTGGCCTCGGGTTTGCTAACTATGGCTACACCTTC
TRBD1 TRBJ1-5 . TRBV11-2 CASSTGQANQPQHF TGTGCCAGCAGCACCGGACAGGCCAATCAGCCCCAGCATTTT
. TRBJ1-3 . TRBV4-1 CASSPWTAPISGNTIYF TGCGCCAGCAGCCCATGGACTGCTCCTATCTCTGGAAACACCATATATTTT
. TRBJ2-7 . TRBV9 CASSVGGTAYEQYF TGTGCCAGCAGCGTAGGAGGGACCGCATACGAGCAGTACTTC
. TRBJ2-5 . TRBV4-1 CASSQESGVGSRETQYF TGCGCCAGCAGCCAAGAAAGTGGGGTGGGGAGCAGGGAGACCCAGTACTTC
. TRBJ2-3 . TRBV2 CASSGFTTDTQYF TGTGCCAGCAGTGGGTTCACCACAGATACGCAGTATTTT
. TRBJ2-7 . TRBV2 CASSEFGSTDEQYF TGTGCCAGCAGTGAGTTTGGGAGTACTGACGAGCAGTACTTC
. TRBJ2-7 . TRBV19 CASSMAQSYEQYF TGTGCCAGTAGTATGGCACAAAGCTACGAGCAGTACTTC